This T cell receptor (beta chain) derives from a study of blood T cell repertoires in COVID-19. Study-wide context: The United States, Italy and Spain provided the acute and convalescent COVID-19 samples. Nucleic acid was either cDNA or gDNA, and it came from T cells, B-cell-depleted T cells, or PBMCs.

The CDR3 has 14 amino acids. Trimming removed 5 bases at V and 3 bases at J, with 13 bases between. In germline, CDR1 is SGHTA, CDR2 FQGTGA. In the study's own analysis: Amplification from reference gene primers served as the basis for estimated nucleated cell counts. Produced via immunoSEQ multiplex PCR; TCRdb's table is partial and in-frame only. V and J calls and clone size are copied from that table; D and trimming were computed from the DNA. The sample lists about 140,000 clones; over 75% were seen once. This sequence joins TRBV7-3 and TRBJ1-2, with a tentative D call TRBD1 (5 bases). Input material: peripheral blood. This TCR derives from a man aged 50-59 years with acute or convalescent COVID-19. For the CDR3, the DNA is TGTGCCAGCAGCCCCACGGGGGAGGACTATGGCTACACCTTC. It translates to CASSPTGEDYGYTF. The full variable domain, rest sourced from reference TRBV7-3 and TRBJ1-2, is GAGVSQTPSNKVTEKGKYVELRCDPISGHTALYWYRQSLGQGPEFLIYFQGTGAADDSGLPNDRFFAVRPEGSVSTLKIQRTERGDSAVYLCASSPTGEDYGYTFGSGTRLTVV.